Listed here is a single TCR beta chain. This entry is derived from a study of blood T cell repertoires in COVID-19. Looking at the study overall: Sites in the United States, Italy and Spain provided acute and convalescent COVID-19 samples. T cells, B-cell-depleted T cells, or PBMCs provided the cDNA or gDNA that served as material.

Source study methods: Counts of nucleated cells, estimated from reference gene primer amplification, were obtained. TCRdb's copy holds only in-frame clones and misses some; the assay was immunoSEQ multiplex PCR. V, J and clone size derive from that table, while D and trimming were established from the DNA sequence. The sample records roughly 190,000 clones, more than 70% being singletons. The V and J ends lost 2 bases and 0 bases respectively, with 9 bases between them. Per germline, CDR1 SGHTA and CDR2 FQGNSA. The CDR3 is 15 residues long. The sample was peripheral blood. This chain joins TRBV7-2 and TRBJ2-3; TRBD2 is a possible D gene (5 bases). This TCR was recovered from a man aged 40-49 years with active or convalescent COVID-19. CDR3 sequence reads: CASSLTRESTDTQYF. The CDR3 DNA reads as TGTGCCAGCAGCTTAACCCGGGAAAGCACAGATACGCAGTATTTT.